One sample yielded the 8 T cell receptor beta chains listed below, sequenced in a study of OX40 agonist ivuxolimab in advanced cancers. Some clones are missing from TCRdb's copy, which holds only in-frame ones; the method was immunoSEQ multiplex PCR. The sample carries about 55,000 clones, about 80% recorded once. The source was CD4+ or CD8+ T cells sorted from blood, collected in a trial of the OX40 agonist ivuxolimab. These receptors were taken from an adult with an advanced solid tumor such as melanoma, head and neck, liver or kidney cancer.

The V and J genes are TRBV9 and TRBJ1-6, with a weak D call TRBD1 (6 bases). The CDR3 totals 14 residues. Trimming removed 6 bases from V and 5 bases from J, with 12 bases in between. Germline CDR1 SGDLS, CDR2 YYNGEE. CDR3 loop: CASTPGANNSPLHF. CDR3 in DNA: TGTGCCAGCACCCCAGGGGCAAATAATTCACCCCTCCACTTT. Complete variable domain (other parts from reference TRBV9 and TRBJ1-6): DSGVTQTPKHLITATGQRVTLRCSPRSGDLSVYWYQQSLDQGLQFLIQYYNGEERAKGNILERFSAQQFPDLHSELNLSSLELGDSALYFCASTPGANNSPLHFGNGTRLTVT.

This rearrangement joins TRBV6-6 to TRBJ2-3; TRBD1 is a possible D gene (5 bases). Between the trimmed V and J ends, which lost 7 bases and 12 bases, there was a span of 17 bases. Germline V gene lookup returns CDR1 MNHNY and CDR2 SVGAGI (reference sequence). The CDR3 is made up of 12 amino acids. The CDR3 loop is CASTQEGDLQYF. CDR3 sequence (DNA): TGTGCCAGCACCCAGGAAGGGGATCTACAGTATTTT.

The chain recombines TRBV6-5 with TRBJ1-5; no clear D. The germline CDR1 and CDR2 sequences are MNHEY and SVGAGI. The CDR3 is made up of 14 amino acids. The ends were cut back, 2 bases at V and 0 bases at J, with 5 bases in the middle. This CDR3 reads CASSYLNSNQPQHF. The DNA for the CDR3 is TGTGCCAGCAGTTACCTGAATAGCAATCAGCCCCAGCATTTT.

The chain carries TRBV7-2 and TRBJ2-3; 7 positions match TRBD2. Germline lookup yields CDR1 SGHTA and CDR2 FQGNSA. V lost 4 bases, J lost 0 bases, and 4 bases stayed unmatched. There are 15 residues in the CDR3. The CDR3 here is CASSSRAGSTDTQYF. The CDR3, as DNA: TGTGCCAGCAGCTCCCGAGCGGGAAGCACAGATACGCAGTATTTT. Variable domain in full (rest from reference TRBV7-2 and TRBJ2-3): GAGVSQSPSNKVTEKGKDVELRCDPISGHTALYWYRQSLGQGLEFLIYFQGNSAPDKSGLPSDRFSAERTGGSVSTLTIQRTQQEDSAVYLCASSSRAGSTDTQYFGPGTRLTVL.

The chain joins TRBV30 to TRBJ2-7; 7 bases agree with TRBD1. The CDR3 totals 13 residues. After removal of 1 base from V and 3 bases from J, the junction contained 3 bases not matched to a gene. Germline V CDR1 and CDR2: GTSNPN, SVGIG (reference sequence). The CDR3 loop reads CAWSAGQSYEQYF. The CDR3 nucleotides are TGTGCCTGGAGTGCGGGACAGAGCTACGAGCAGTACTTC. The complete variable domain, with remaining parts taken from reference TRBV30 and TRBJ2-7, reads SQTIHQWPATLVQPVGSPLSLECTVEGTSNPNLYWYRQAAGRGLQLLFYSVGIGQISSEVPQNLSASRPQDRQFILSSKKLLLSDSGFYLCAWSAGQSYEQYFGPGTRLTVT.

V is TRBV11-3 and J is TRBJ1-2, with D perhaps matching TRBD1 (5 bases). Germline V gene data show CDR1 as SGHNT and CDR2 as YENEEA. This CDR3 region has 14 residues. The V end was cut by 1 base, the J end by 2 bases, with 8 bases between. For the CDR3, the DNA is TGTGCCAGCAGCTTAGTCGCAGGGAACTATGGCTACACCTTC. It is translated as CASSLVAGNYGYTF.

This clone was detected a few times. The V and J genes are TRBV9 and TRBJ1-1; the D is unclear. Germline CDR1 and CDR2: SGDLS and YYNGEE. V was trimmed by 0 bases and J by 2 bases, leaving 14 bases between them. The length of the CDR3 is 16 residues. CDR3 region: CASSVVRWGSNTEAFF. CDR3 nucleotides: TGTGCCAGCAGCGTAGTTCGATGGGGAAGTAACACTGAAGCTTTCTTT.

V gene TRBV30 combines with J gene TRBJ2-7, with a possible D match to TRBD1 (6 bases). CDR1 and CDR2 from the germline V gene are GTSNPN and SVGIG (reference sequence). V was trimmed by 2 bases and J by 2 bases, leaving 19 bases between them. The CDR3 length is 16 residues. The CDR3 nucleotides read TGTGCCTGGAGTCCCCACCTCTTGGCAGGGGCCTACGAGCAGTACTTC. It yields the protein CAWSPHLLAGAYEQYF.